One T cell receptor beta chain is described in this entry. The antigen is not known. Profiling relied on immunoSEQ multiplex PCR, and the TCRdb table lists in-frame clones only, not all of them. The sample consists of about 24,000 clones, roughly 96% of them appearing once. This entry belongs to a study of B cell selection in AIRE deficiency. Notes on the study in general: Patient Tconv and Treg cells showed healthy-like TCRBV usage, CDR3 length, diversity. Healthy Tconv contained approximately 37% of shared healthy Treg sequences; only TCRbeta sequenced. Healthy donors alone shared under 35% of several thousand Treg sequences; patients alone approximately 9.3%. Approximately 33% of healthy-shared Treg TCRbeta sequences appeared in patient Tconv cells.

The sorted conventional CD4 T cells were gated as CD4+CD127+. Germline loops: CDR1 SNHLY, CDR2 FYNNEI. Trimming left V 6 bases short and J 5 bases short, with 16 bases between. The CDR3 is made up of 14 amino acids. What was sequenced was CD4+CD127+ conventional T cells sorted from PBMCs. The genes are TRBV2 and TRBJ1-1; no clear D gene. The TCR comes from a human donor in good health. CDR3 nucleotides: TGTGCCAGCAGGGAGCTTGGGGTTGGAACTGAAGCTTTCTTT. Translation: CASRELGVGTEAFF.